The entry below describes one TCR beta chain. The table came from immunoSEQ multiplex PCR; TCRdb's copy has only in-frame clones and leaves some out. This sample has about 110,000 clones, with around 80% found just once. This sample is drawn from a study of blood T cell repertoires in COVID-19. The V and J ends lost 8 bases and 4 bases, in that order; junction bases with no gene match: 7. The CDR3 totals 14 residues. CDR1 and CDR2 (germline): LNHDA, SQIVND (reference sequence). The sequence was obtained from a woman older than 75 with active or convalescent COVID-19. The gene calls are TRBV19 and TRBJ1-5; the match to TRBD1 covers 8 bases. The sequencing input was peripheral blood. CDR3 protein: CASESGTGNQPQHF. The CDR3 DNA is TGTGCCAGTGAATCTGGGACAGGAAATCAGCCCCAGCATTTT.